These 14 T cell receptor beta chains came from one sample sequenced in a study of T cell repertoires in cytomegalovirus infection. TCRdb used MiXCR to reprocess the reads, holding one entry per CDR3 protein. The sample records approximately 910,000 distinct CDR3 sequences, more than 25% being singletons. For these TCRs, the target antigens are not known. The source material was cultured CD8+ T cells from PBMCs, sampled from culture after CMV antigen stimulation. The receptors were sampled from a human donor in good health (CMV status not recorded). Some clones in this sample may be carry-over from other donors' samples.

The chain recombines TRBV4-1 with TRBJ2-1; D may correspond to TRBD1 or TRBD2 (5 bases each). Per the germline V gene, CDR1 is MGHRA and CDR2 is YSYEKL. Between the trimmed V and J ends, which lost 0 bases and 5 bases, there was a span of 8 bases. This CDR3 has 14 amino acids. This chain's CDR3 is CASSQDRGDNEQFF. The CDR3 DNA is TGCGCCAGCAGCCAAGACAGAGGGGACAATGAGCAGTTCTTC.

This clonotype was detected a few times. This chain uses TRBV29-1 with TRBJ1-1; no clear D. The CDR3 loop spans 15 amino acids. From germline, CDR1 is SQVTM and CDR2 ANQGSEA. V dropped 4 bases and J dropped 1 base, with 16 bases sitting between them. The CDR3 DNA sequence: TGCAGCGTTGGGGTTCCATTGACACCGAACACTGAAGCTTTCTTT. It is translated as CSVGVPLTPNTEAFF.

This rearrangement joins TRBV12-3 or TRBV12-4 to TRBJ2-1, with 14 bases aligning to TRBD2. J gave up 8 bases and V 5 bases, and 11 bases lay outside the gene matches. This CDR3 has 17 amino acids. The CDR3 coding sequence is TGTGCCAGCAGTCTGGGACTAGCGGGGGCCCGGGACCATGAGCAGTTCTTC. Translated, it gives CASSLGLAGARDHEQFF.

V gene TRBV28 combines with J gene TRBJ2-1; TRBD1 is a possible D gene (6 bases). V was clipped by 3 bases and J by 9 bases, with 12 bases between them. The CDR3 has 13 residues. Germline V gives CDR1 MDHEN, CDR2 SYDVKM. For the CDR3, the DNA is TGTGCCAGCAGTTTTCCAGGGGCGGGTGAGCAGTTCTTC. This codes for CASSFPGAGEQFF.

There are many counts of this clonotype. The chain has TRBV7-9 and TRBJ2-3; TRBD2 aligns across 10 bases. The germline V gene has CDR1 SEHNR and CDR2 FQNEAQ (reference sequence). The CDR3 is 18 amino acids. The V segment lost 4 bases and the J segment 4 bases; nucleotides outside the gene matches: 14. This chain's CDR3 is CASSSIEAGGPIADTQYF. The DNA for the CDR3 is TGTGCCAGCAGCTCAATCGAAGCGGGGGGGCCCATCGCAGATACGCAGTATTTT.

The V and J genes are TRBV2 and TRBJ2-3; 8 bases line up with TRBD2. Germline CDR1 reads SNHLY; CDR2 reads FYNNEI. J lost 4 bases, V lost 6 bases, and 18 bases had no gene match. The CDR3 consists of 18 residues. This chain's CDR3 is CASRPARGERGFSDTQYF. In DNA form, the CDR3 reads TGTGCCAGCAGACCCGCGAGGGGAGAGCGGGGGTTTTCAGATACGCAGTATTTT.

This clonotype was counted only a few times. V and J are TRBV10-1 and TRBJ2-3; no clear D. V dropped 0 bases and J dropped 2 bases, with 9 bases sitting between them. CDR1 is WNHNN, CDR2 SYGVQD, per germline (reference sequence). The CDR3 totals 15 residues. The CDR3 DNA sequence: TGCGCCAGCAGTGAGTCTGACGGTATCACAGATACGCAGTATTTT. The encoded protein is CASSESDGITDTQYF.

This clonotype showed up many times. The chain uses TRBV12-3 or TRBV12-4 and TRBJ2-3; D unresolved. This CDR3 region has 17 residues. Trimming removed 5 bases at V and 0 bases at J, with 18 bases between. For the CDR3, the DNA is TGTGCCAGCAGTGGCCCGGCAAATCTTCATAGCACAGATACGCAGTATTTT. It encodes CASSGPANLHSTDTQYF.

The chain employs TRBV5-1 and TRBJ2-1; TRBD1 might be the D (5 bases). Germline V lookup: CDR1 SGHRS, CDR2 YFSETQ. V was trimmed by 4 bases and J by 3 bases, leaving 11 bases between them. The CDR3 covers 14 residues. This CDR3 is CASSPTGHYNEQFF. CDR3 nucleotide sequence: TGCGCCAGCAGCCCGACCGGACACTACAATGAGCAGTTCTTC.

This clonotype was recorded a few times. The J gene is TRBJ2-3, the V gene TRBV6-5; 12 nucleotides agree with TRBD1. This CDR3 comprises 14 residues. Germline V gives CDR1 MNHEY, CDR2 SVGAGI. V was clipped by 5 bases and J by 7 bases; unmatched bases: 4. The DNA for the CDR3 is TGTGCCAGCAGTCCGGGACAGGGGGCGAATACGCAGTATTTT. Encoded protein: CASSPGQGANTQYF.

This clonotype was detected a few times. The chain joins TRBV27 to TRBJ2-5, with no clear D. The V gene's germline CDR1 is MNHEY and CDR2 SMNVEV (reference sequence). The CDR3 has 14 residues. With 5 bases removed from V and 0 bases from J, the gap between germline ends came to 10 bases. As DNA, the CDR3 is TGTGCCAGCAGTCCTCCGGGTTACCAAGAGACCCAGTACTTC. Amino acid sequence: CASSPPGYQETQYF.

The rearrangement links TRBV20-1 to TRBJ1-6; TRBD1 might be the D (6 bases). CDR3 size: 15 residues. Trimming took off 5 bases at V and 6 bases at J, with 17 bases between the two ends. Germline CDR1 DFQATT, CDR2 SNEGSKA (reference sequence). CDR3 nucleotide sequence: TGCAGTGCTCTCCAGGGGCGGTGGACTAATTCACCCCTCCACTTT. As protein: CSALQGRWTNSPLHF.

With regard to this clonotype: This may be a read error: a much more frequent sequence differs by one nucleotide. V usage is TRBV6-2 or TRBV6-3 and J usage is TRBJ2-6; TRBD2 matches at 9 bases. The CDR3 is 20 amino acids. Germline CDR1 reads MNHEY; CDR2 reads SVGEGT. The CDR3 reads CASSYTYGLAFYSWANVLTF. CDR3 nucleotides: TGTGCCAGCAGTTACACATACGGACTAGCGTTCTACTCTTGGGCCAACGTCCTGACTTTC.

The table lists this clonotype with many counts. The chain has TRBV7-9 and TRBJ2-2; D might be TRBD1 (5 bases). V dropped 5 bases and J dropped 9 bases, with 13 bases sitting between them. The CDR3 runs 13 residues. Per the germline V gene, CDR1 is SEHNR and CDR2 is FQNEAQ (reference sequence). Here the CDR3 reads CASSPPTDRELFF. The DNA of the CDR3 is TGTGCCAGCAGCCCTCCGACAGACCGGGAGCTGTTTTTT.